This T cell receptor beta chain was identified during a study of graft-versus-host responses after intestinal transplantation. Study-level background: The study gave all recipients anti-thymocyte globulin induction, then tacrolimus and steroids for 2 to 3 years.

TCRdb's table, derived via immunoSEQ multiplex PCR, lists solely in-frame clones and lacks some. The sample has roughly 120,000 clones, around 94% seen once. CDR3 length: 14 residues. V gave up 2 bases and J gave up 3 bases, with 11 bases separating them. Germline V lookup: CDR1 SNHLY, CDR2 FYNNEI. Study-level points and caveats: GvH clones appeared in recipient marrow, some first in ileum or blood.

Worth noting for this clone: The antigen remains undetermined.

The V gene is TRBV2, the J gene TRBJ2-7; D gene ambiguous. Sequencing used unstimulated CD8+ T cells sorted from spleen or lymph node cells, obtained before transplant. The clonotype was recovered from a human donor who was the organ donor for an intestinal transplant. This CDR3 is CASSESQENYEQYF. CDR3 bases: TGTGCCAGCAGTGAAAGTCAGGAAAACTACGAGCAGTACTTC.